Presented here are 4 T cell receptor beta chains from one specimen sequenced in a study of blood T cell repertoires in COVID-19. Generated by immunoSEQ multiplex PCR, the TCRdb table keeps only in-frame clones and is missing some. Of a few hundred thousand clones in the sample, roughly 81% were seen once. Material for sequencing was peripheral blood. The receptors derive from a man aged 35 to 55 with acute or convalescent COVID-19.

The chain carries TRBV29-1 and TRBJ1-3; 7 bases line up with TRBD1. V lost 6 bases, J lost 0 bases, and 5 bases stayed unmatched. This CDR3 is 14 amino acids long. Germline V lookup: CDR1 SQVTM, CDR2 ANQGSEA. The CDR3, as DNA: TGCAGCGTCAAGACAGGGTTCTCTGGAAACACCATATATTTT. Encoded protein: CSVKTGFSGNTIYF. The complete variable domain, with remaining parts taken from reference TRBV29-1 and TRBJ1-3, reads SAVISQKPSRDICQRGTSLTIQCQVDSQVTMMFWYRQQPGQSLTLIATANQGSEATYESGFVIDKFPISRPNLTFSTLTVSNMSPEDSSIYLCSVKTGFSGNTIYFGEGSWLTVV.

The chain is built from TRBV3-1 (or the pseudogene TRBV3-2) and TRBJ1-5; D unresolved. The V end was cut by 0 bases, the J end by 10 bases, with 10 bases between. This CDR3 region has 13 residues. The germline V gene has CDR1 LGHDT and CDR2 YNNKEL (reference sequence). CDR3 loop: CASSQDRLTPQHF. DNA of the CDR3: TGTGCCAGCAGCCAAGACAGGTTAACTCCCCAGCATTTT.

The chain links TRBV9 to TRBJ2-7; 8 bases are shared with TRBD1. V lost 1 base to trimming and J lost 7 bases; unmatched junction nucleotides: 7. The CDR3 is 14 residues long. CDR1 SGDLS and CDR2 YYNGEE come from the germline V gene. CDR3 sequence reads: CASSVQGAPLEQYF. The CDR3 nucleotides read TGTGCCAGCAGCGTACAGGGGGCGCCTTTAGAGCAGTACTTC.

Remarks on this clone: One end of the junction does not line up with germline, which may come from a read error. This chain joins TRBV6-2 or TRBV6-3 and TRBJ1-1; the match to TRBD1 covers 8 bases. This CDR3 spans 12 amino acids. Germline-derived CDR1 and CDR2 are MNHEY and SVGEGT. CDR3 sequence (DNA): TGTGCCAGCAGTTACGTCAGGGGGCGTGCATCCTTT. This translates into CASSYVRGRASF.